These 9 T cell receptor beta chains were all obtained from the same sample, sequenced in a study of T cells in localized non-small cell lung cancer. TCRdb's table, derived via immunoSEQ multiplex PCR, lists solely in-frame clones and lacks some. The data show around 70,000 clones, around 85% seen once. The specimen comprised peripheral blood, sampled before any cancer treatment. These TCRs come from a female donor over 55 with stage I lung adenocarcinoma.

This chain joins TRBV18 and TRBJ2-3, with D tentatively TRBD2 (5 bases). The V end was cut by 6 bases, the J end by 0 bases, with 16 bases between. This CDR3 comprises 16 residues. Germline V lookup: CDR1 KGHSH, CDR2 LQKENI. The CDR3 DNA reads TGTGCCAGCTCCTCCGATTTAGGACTGAGCACAGATACGCAGTATTTT. Its translation: CASSSDLGLSTDTQYF.

The V and J genes are TRBV4-2 and TRBJ1-2; a weak D match, TRBD1 (5 bases). The germline CDR1 and CDR2 sequences are LGHNA and YNFKEQ. V was shortened by 0 bases and J by 4 bases, with 12 bases between the two germline ends. The CDR3 contains 15 residues. The DNA of the CDR3 is TGTGCCAGCAGCCAAGAGCCAGGGTCGACCTATGGCTACACCTTC. This sequence encodes CASSQEPGSTYGYTF.

This chain links TRBV5-1 with TRBJ1-6, with D hard to call. Germline V CDR1 and CDR2: SGHRS, YFSETQ. The CDR3 consists of 14 residues. Deletions cut 4 bases from V and 0 bases from J, with 5 bases between. DNA of the CDR3: TGCGCCAGCAGCCCGGCCTCCTATAATTCACCCCTCCACTTT. It codes for CASSPASYNSPLHF.

This chain connects TRBV7-2 to TRBJ2-1, with 11 bases matching TRBD2. From germline, CDR1 is SGHTA and CDR2 FQGNSA. The ends lost 6 bases at V and 7 bases at J; junction bases unmatched: 5. The CDR3 loop spans 14 amino acids. CDR3 coding DNA: TGTGCCAGCAGTACTAGCGGGAGAAAAAATGAGCAGTTCTTC. Encoded protein: CASSTSGRKNEQFF.

The genes are TRBV27 and TRBJ1-2, with 8 nucleotides matching TRBD1. Germline loops: CDR1 MNHEY, CDR2 SMNVEV (reference sequence). The ends lost 2 bases at V and 8 bases at J; junction bases unmatched: 7. The CDR3 extends over 14 amino acids. The CDR3 protein is CASSLDRGSGGYTF. The CDR3 DNA reads TGTGCCAGCAGTTTAGACAGGGGTTCAGGGGGCTACACCTTC.

The genes are TRBV27 and TRBJ1-6; 8 bases fit TRBD1. This CDR3 has 14 amino acids. V dropped 5 bases and J dropped 7; count of bases not matched to a gene: 4. Per the germline V gene, CDR1 is MNHEY and CDR2 is SMNVEV (reference sequence). The CDR3 protein is CASSPGQDNSPLHF. CDR3 in DNA: TGTGCCAGCAGTCCGGGACAGGACAATTCACCCCTCCACTTT.

V and J are TRBV29-1 and TRBJ2-5; D is possibly TRBD2 (5 bases). CDR1 SQVTM and CDR2 ANQGSEA come from the germline V gene. The CDR3 loop spans 13 amino acids. V was clipped by 4 bases and J by 1 base, with 10 bases between them. The CDR3 loop is CSVGRGFQETQYF. The CDR3 DNA sequence: TGCAGCGTTGGCCGGGGATTCCAAGAGACCCAGTACTTC.

The chain combines TRBV5-1 with TRBJ2-1, with D perhaps TRBD1 (5 bases). The CDR3 has 14 residues. Trimming removed 2 bases from V and 5 bases from J, with 11 bases in between. Germline values: CDR1 SGHRS, CDR2 YFSETQ. The CDR3: CASSLGAENNEQFF. CDR3 DNA: TGCGCCAGCAGCTTAGGGGCAGAGAACAATGAGCAGTTCTTC.

The chain couples TRBV15 to TRBJ1-5; the D gene is possibly TRBD1 (6 bases). The CDR3 totals 15 residues. The V and J ends lost 1 base and 4 bases respectively, with 11 bases between them. Germline V CDR1 and CDR2: LNHNV, YYDKDF (reference sequence). CDR3 in DNA: TGTGCCACCAGCAGAGGGAACAGGGATAATCAGCCCCAGCATTTT. It codes for CATSRGNRDNQPQHF.